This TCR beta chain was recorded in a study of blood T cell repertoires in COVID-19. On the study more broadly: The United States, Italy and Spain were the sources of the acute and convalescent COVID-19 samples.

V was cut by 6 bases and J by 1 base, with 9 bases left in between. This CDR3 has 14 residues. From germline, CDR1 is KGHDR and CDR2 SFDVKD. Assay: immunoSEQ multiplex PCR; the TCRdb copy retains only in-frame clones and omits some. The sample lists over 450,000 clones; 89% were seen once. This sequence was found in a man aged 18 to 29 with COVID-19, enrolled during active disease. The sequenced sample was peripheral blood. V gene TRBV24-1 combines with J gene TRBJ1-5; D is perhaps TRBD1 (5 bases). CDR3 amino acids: CATSPGNSNQPQHF. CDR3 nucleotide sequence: TGTGCCACCAGTCCAGGGAACAGCAATCAGCCCCAGCATTTT.